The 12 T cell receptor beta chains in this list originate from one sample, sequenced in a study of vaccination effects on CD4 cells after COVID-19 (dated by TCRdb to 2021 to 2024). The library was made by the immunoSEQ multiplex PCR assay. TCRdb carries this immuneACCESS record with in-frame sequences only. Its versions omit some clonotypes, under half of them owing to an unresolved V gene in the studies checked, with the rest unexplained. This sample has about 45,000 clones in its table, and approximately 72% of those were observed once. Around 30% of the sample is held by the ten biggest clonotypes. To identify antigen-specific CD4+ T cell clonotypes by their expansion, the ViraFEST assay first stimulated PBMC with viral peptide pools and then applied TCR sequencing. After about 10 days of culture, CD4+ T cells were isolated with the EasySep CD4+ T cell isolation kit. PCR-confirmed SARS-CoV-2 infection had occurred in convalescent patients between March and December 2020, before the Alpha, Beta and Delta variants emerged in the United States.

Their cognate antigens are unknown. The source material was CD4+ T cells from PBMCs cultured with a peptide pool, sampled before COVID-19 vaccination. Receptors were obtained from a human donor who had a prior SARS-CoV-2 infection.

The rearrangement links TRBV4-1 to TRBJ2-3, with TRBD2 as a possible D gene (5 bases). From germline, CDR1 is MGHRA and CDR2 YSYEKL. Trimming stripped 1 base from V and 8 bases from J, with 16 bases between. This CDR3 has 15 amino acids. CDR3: CASSQGIAIDGTQYF. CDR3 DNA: TGCGCCAGCAGCCAAGGGATAGCGATCGATGGTACGCAGTATTTT.

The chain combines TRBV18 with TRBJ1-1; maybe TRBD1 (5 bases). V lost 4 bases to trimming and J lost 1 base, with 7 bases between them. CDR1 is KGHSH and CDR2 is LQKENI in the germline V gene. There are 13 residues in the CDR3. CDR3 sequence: CASSRGTNTEAFF. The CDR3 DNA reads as TGTGCCAGCTCACGGGGGACGAACACTGAAGCTTTCTTT. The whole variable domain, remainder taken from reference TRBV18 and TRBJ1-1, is NAGVMQNPRHLVRRRGQEARLRCSPMKGHSHVYWYRQLPEEGLKFMVYLQKENIIDESGMPKERFSAEFPKEGPSILRIQQVVRGDSAAYFCASSRGTNTEAFFGQGTRLTVV.

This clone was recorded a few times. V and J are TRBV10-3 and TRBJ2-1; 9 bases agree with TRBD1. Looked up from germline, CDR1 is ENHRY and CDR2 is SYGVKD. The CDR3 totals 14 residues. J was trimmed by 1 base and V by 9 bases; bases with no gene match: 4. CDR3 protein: CAIKQGASYNEQFF. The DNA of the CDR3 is TGTGCCATAAAACAGGGGGCATCCTACAATGAGCAGTTCTTC.

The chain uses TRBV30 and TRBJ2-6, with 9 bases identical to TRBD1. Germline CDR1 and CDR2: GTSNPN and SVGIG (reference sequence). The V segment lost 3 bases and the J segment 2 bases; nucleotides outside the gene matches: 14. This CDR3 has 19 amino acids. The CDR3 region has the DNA TGTGCCTGGAGACCCGACAAAAGGGACAGGGATCCTGGGGCCAACGTCCTGACTTTC. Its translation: CAWRPDKRDRDPGANVLTF.

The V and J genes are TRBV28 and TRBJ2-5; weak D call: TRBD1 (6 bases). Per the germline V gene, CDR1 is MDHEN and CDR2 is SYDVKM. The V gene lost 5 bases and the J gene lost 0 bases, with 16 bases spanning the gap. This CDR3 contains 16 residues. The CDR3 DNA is TGTGCCAGCAGTCCCCAGGGGTTCGGAGACCAAGAGACCCAGTACTTC. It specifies CASSPQGFGDQETQYF. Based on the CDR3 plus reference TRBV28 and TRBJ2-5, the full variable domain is DVKVTQSSRYLVKRTGEKVFLECVQDMDHENMFWYRQDPGLGLRLIYFSYDVKMKEKGDIPEGYSVSREKKERFSLILESASTNQTSMYLCASSPQGFGDQETQYFGPGTRLLVL.

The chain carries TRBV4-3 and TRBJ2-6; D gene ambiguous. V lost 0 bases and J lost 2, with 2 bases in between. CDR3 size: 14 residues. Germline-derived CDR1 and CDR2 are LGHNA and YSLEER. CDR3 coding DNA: TGCGCCAGCAGCCAAGATCCTGGGGCCAACGTCCTGACTTTC. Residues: CASSQDPGANVLTF.

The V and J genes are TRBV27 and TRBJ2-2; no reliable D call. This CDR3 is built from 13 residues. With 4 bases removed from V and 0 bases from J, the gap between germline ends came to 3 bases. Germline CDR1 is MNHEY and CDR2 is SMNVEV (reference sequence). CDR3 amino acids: CASSSTNTGELFF. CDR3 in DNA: TGTGCCAGCAGTTCCACGAACACCGGGGAGCTGTTTTTT.

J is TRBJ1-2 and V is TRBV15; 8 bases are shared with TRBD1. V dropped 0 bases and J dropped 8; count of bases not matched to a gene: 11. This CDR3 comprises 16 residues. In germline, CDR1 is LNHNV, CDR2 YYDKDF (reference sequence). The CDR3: CATSRDRTRTGLGYTF. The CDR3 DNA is TGTGCCACCAGCAGAGATCGAACTCGGACAGGGTTAGGCTACACCTTC.

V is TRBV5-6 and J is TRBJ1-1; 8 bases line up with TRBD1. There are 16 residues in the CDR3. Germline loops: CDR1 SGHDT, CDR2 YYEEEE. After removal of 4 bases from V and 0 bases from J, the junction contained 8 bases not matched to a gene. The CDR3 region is CASSIDRGRMNTEAFF. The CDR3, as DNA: TGTGCCAGCAGCATAGACAGGGGTCGCATGAACACTGAAGCTTTCTTT. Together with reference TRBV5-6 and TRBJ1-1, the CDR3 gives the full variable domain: DAGVTQSPTHLIKTRGQQVTLRCSPKSGHDTVSWYQQALGQGPQFIFQYYEEEERQRGNFPDRFSGHQFPNYSSELNVNALLLGDSALYLCASSIDRGRMNTEAFFGQGTRLTVV.

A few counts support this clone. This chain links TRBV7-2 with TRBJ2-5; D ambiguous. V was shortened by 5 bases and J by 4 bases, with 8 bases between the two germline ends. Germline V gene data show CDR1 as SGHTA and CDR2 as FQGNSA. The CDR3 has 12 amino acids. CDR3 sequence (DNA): TGTGCCAGCAGCGCCCTTGGAGAGACCCAGTACTTC. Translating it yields CASSALGETQYF.

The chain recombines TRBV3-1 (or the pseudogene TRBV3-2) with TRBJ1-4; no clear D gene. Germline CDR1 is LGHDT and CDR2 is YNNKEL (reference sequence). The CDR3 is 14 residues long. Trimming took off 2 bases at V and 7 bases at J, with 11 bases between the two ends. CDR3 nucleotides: TGTGCCAGCAGCCAAATCTGGGGAGGTGAAAAACTGTTTTTT. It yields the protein CASSQIWGGEKLFF.

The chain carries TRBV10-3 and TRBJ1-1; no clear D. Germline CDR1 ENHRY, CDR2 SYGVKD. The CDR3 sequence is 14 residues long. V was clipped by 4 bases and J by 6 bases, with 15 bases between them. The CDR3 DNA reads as TGTGCCATCAGTGGGTCCGCAGGAGGCGCTGAAGCTTTCTTT. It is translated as CAISGSAGGAEAFF.